One sample yielded the 3 T cell receptor beta chains listed below, sequenced in a study of blood T cell repertoires in COVID-19. Sequenced by immunoSEQ multiplex PCR; TCRdb stores in-frame clones only, minus some. The data show 300,000 to 350,000 clones, just under 90% seen once. The sequenced sample consisted of PBMCs or T cells enriched from blood (not recorded which). Receptor source: a woman between 25 and 40 years old who had recovered from COVID-19.

The chain uses TRBV15 and TRBJ2-4; D perhaps matches TRBD1 (5 bases). The ends were cut back, 1 base at V and 12 bases at J, with 13 bases in the middle. Germline assignment: CDR1 LNHNV and CDR2 YYDKDF (reference sequence). The length of the CDR3 is 13 residues. CDR3 DNA: TGTGCCACCAGCAGAGGACCCAGGGTATCTCAGTACTTC. It is translated as CATSRGPRVSQYF.

The chain couples TRBV21-1 to TRBJ1-2; the D call TRBD1 from the table was never checked on the DNA. TRBV21-1 is a pseudogene. This CDR3 spans 16 amino acids. The CDR3: CASSKGFPGQDYGYTF. Here the CDR3 DNA reads TGTGCCAGCAGCAAAGGTTTTCCGGGACAGGACTATGGCTACACCTTC.

The chain is built from TRBV11-2 and TRBJ1-3; D gene ambiguous. CDR1 and CDR2 from the germline V gene are SGHAT and FQNNGV. V was cut by 4 bases and J by 0 bases, with 10 bases left in between. The CDR3 is 15 residues long. CDR3 region: CASSSSYSSGNTIYF. The CDR3 DNA sequence: TGTGCCAGCAGCTCCTCTTACAGCTCTGGAAACACCATATATTTT.